This TCR beta chain was recovered during a study of CD8 T cells in ankylosing spondylitis. The germline V gene has CDR1 DFQATT and CDR2 SNEGSKA (reference sequence). The CDR3 sequence is 14 residues long. The junction had 3 bases not matched to a gene; V was cut back by 0 bases and J by 4 bases. This clonotype came up a few times. Its cognate antigen is unknown. Whole-study results and caveats: Peripheral blood held disease-linked clones only at relatively low frequency, and these were CD8+. In ankylosing spondylitis blood, a motif of eight highly homologous TCR beta variants appeared characteristic. Some of these motif variants have turned up before, in reports on reactive arthritis synovial fluid and blood. Reported data indicate significant enrichment of disease-linked clones within matched ankylosing spondylitis synovial fluid.

Quantitative molecular-barcoded 5'-RACE generated the TCR beta libraries. TCRdb ran MiXCR on the 5' RACE reads and lists one entry per CDR3 protein. The sample contains about 450,000 distinct CDR3 sequences, 25% to 30% of which appear only once. The chain couples TRBV20-1 to TRBJ2-5; 9 nucleotides align to TRBD1. Sequencing was done on a sample of blood, either unsorted or a sorted T cell fraction (not recorded which). The source is a male donor with ankylosing spondylitis. The CDR3 loop is CSAREGGQGETQYF. For the CDR3, the DNA is TGCAGTGCTAGAGAGGGGGGACAGGGAGAGACCCAGTACTTC.